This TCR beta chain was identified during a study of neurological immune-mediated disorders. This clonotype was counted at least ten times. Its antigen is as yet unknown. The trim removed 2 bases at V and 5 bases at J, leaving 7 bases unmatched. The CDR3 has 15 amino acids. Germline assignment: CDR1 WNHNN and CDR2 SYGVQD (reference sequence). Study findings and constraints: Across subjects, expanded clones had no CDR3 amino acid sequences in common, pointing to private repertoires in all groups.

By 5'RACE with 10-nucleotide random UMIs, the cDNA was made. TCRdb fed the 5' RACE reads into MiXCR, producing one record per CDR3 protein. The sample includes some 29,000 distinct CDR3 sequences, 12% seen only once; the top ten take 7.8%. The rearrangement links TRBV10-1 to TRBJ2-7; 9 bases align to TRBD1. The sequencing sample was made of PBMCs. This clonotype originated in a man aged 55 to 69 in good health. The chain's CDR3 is CASSEGDREGDEQYF. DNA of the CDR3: TGCGCCAGCAGTGAGGGGGACAGGGAGGGCGACGAGCAGTACTTC.